These T cell receptor beta chains were read from a single sample in a study of blood T cell repertoires in COVID-19. TCRdb's table, derived via immunoSEQ multiplex PCR, lists solely in-frame clones and lacks some. Here the sample spans 39,000 or so clones, about 81% being singletons. The sequenced sample consisted of peripheral blood. These receptors all come from a middle-aged man with active or convalescent COVID-19. The CDR3 runs from the conserved cysteine through the conserved F or W. A D gene is named only where the DNA matches it firmly. Size is omitted from some rows. Given values are once, few, many or a class for expanded clones.

TRBD1	TRBJ1-2	TRBV6-2/TRBV6-3	NA	TGTGCCAGCAGTCGATACAGGGGGGCTAACTATGGCTACACCTTC	CASSRYRGANYGYTF
NA	TRBJ1-4	TRBV4-1	NA	TGCGCCAGCAGCGGACCCCAGGGGATGGGTCATGAAAAACTGTTTTTT	CASSGPQGMGHEKLFF
NA	TRBJ1-1	TRBV5-1	few	TGCGCCAGCAGCTTGGAATACGTTGGGGGAGGAACTGAAGCTTTCTTT	CASSLEYVGGGTEAFF
NA	TRBJ2-5	TRBV18	NA	TGTGCCAGCTCAGCCGGGGACCAAGAGACCCAGTACTTC	CASSAGDQETQYF
NA	TRBJ1-2	TRBV6-5	few	TGTGCCAGCAGAACTCACAGGGTCGGCTACACCTTC	CASRTHRVGYTF
TRBD2	TRBJ2-3	TRBV29-1	NA	TGCAGCGTTGATGGGATAAGCGGGAGGGGAGATACGCAGTATTTT	CSVDGISGRGDTQYF
TRBD1	TRBJ1-1	TRBV7-6	NA	TGTGCCAGCAGCCCCAAGCCCGGGACAGGCAACATGAACACTGAAGCTTTCTTT	CASSPKPGTGNMNTEAFF
NA	TRBJ1-4	TRBV27	NA	TGTGCCAGCAGCCCTCGCTCTTGGAGGGAAAAACTGTTTTTT	CASSPRSWREKLFF
TRBD2	TRBJ2-7	TRBV20-1	NA	TGCAGTGTTACTAGCGGGCACGAGCAGTACTTC	CSVTSGHEQYF
TRBD1	TRBJ1-2	TRBV4-1	NA	TGCGCCAGCAGCGACCGGACAGGGCAGTCAAATGGCTACACCTTC	CASSDRTGQSNGYTF
TRBD2	TRBJ2-1	TRBV7-9	NA	TGTGCCAGCAGCTTAGATCGCGGCGGGACTAGCGGGATAGGAGAGCAGTTCTTC	CASSLDRGGTSGIGEQFF
TRBD2	TRBJ2-1	TRBV30	NA	TGTGCCTGGAGTGTCAGGCTAGCGGGAGGGGAGCAGTTCTTC	CAWSVRLAGGEQFF
NA	TRBJ1-1	TRBV14	NA	TGTGCCAGCAGCCAAGAACCCCCCAGGGTGAACACTGAAGCTTTCTTT	CASSQEPPRVNTEAFF
NA	TRBJ1-2	TRBV28	NA	TGTGCCAGCAGTCAGGGGACTAACTATGGCTACACCTTC	CASSQGTNYGYTF
NA	TRBJ1-1	TRBV27	NA	TGTGCCAGCAGTCTCATGGGGACACGAAACACTGAAGCTTTCTTT	CASSLMGTRNTEAFF
NA	TRBJ2-2	TRBV19	NA	TGTGCCAGTAGTAACCGGGACTTGTACACCGGGGAGCTGTTTTTT	CASSNRDLYTGELFF
NA	TRBJ2-1	TRBV9	few	TGTGCCAGCAGCGTAGGATCTATTACCTACAATGAGCAGTTCTTC	CASSVGSITYNEQFF
TRBD2	TRBJ2-1	TRBV29-1	NA	TGCAGCGTTGAAATTGGTGCGGGAGCCCCCAATGAGCAGTTCTTC	CSVEIGAGAPNEQFF
NA	TRBJ1-3	TRBV5-1	NA	TGCGCCAGCAGCTTGCCGGGTTTTGGAAACACCATATATTTT	CASSLPGFGNTIYF
TRBD1	TRBJ1-1	TRBV9	few	TGTGCCAGCAGCGACGTAGGGGGCTCGGCTTTCTTT	CASSDVGGSAFF
NA	TRBJ1-5	TRBV7-2	NA	TGTGCCAGCAGTTCAAAAAGCCAGGCGCCCCAGCATTTT	CASSSKSQAPQHF
TRBD2	TRBJ2-3	TRBV4-1	NA	TGCGCCAGCAGCCCTCGACTAGCGGGGAGAAGCACAGATACGCAGTATTTT	CASSPRLAGRSTDTQYF
TRBD2	TRBJ2-3	TRBV19	NA	TGTGCCAGTGGTCCGGGGGGGGCTAGCACAGATACGCAGTATTTT	CASGPGGASTDTQYF
TRBD1	TRBJ1-5	TRBV2	NA	TGTGCCAGCAGTGAACAGGGACAGGGAACTCAGCCCCAGCATTTT	CASSEQGQGTQPQHF
NA	TRBJ2-2	TRBV7-9	NA	TGTGCCAGCAGCTTACTTCGAGCAGGATTAAACACCGGGGAGCTGTTTTTT	CASSLLRAGLNTGELFF
TRBD2	TRBJ2-2	TRBV6-5	once	TGTGCCAGCAGTTTCAGCGGGAGGACGTCCGGGGAGCTGTTTTTT	CASSFSGRTSGELFF
TRBD1	TRBJ2-1	TRBV5-1	NA	TGCGCCAGCAGCTTGGCAGGGACAGTCTACAATGAGCAGTTCTTC	CASSLAGTVYNEQFF
TRBD2	TRBJ2-1	TRBV5-1	NA	TGCGCCAGCAGCCAAAAATCCTTAGCGGGGGGGAATGAGCAGTTCTTC	CASSQKSLAGGNEQFF
TRBD1	TRBJ2-4	TRBV30	NA	TGTGCCTGGAGTGGAGGTGGTGGGACAGGGTCCCTCAAAAACATTCAGTACTTC	CAWSGGGGTGSLKNIQYF
NA	TRBJ2-2	TRBV5-6	NA	TGTGCCAGCAGCTCCTACCAAAGACTACCAACCGGGGAGCTGTTTTTT	CASSSYQRLPTGELFF
NA	TRBJ1-2	TRBV19	NA	TGTGCCAGTAGTACCCTGAAAGGGGGGGCCTATGGCTACACCTTC	CASSTLKGGAYGYTF
NA	TRBJ1-4	TRBV15	NA	TGTGCCACCCAGGAGCTGCAGGGCGAACTGTTTTTT	CATQELQGELFF
NA	TRBJ2-2	TRBV4-2	once	TGTGCCAGCAGCCAAGATCGGGGAGGCACCGGGGAGCTGTTTTTT	CASSQDRGGTGELFF
NA	TRBJ1-1	TRBV10-2	NA	TGCGCCGCCACAGACGACCGCTCCTTTGAAGCTTTCTTT	CAATDDRSFEAFF
NA	TRBJ2-3	TRBV20-1	few	TGCAGTGCCAAGCCTGGAGATACGCAGTATTTT	CSAKPGDTQYF
TRBD2	TRBJ2-1	TRBV11-3	NA	TGTGCCAGCAGCTTGCGGGGGGAATACAATGAGCAGTTCTTC	CASSLRGEYNEQFF
TRBD1	TRBJ1-3	TRBV15	NA	TGTGCCACCAGCGTTCGACAGGGCTCTGGAAACACCATATATTTT	CATSVRQGSGNTIYF
TRBD2	TRBJ2-1	TRBV29-1	few	TGCAGCGTTTCCACCGGGACTAGCGGGGTTAATGAGCAGTTCTTC	CSVSTGTSGVNEQFF
TRBD1	TRBJ1-5	TRBV4-1	once	TGCGCCAGCAGCCAGGATACAGGGGAAAAAAGCAATCAGCCCCAGCATTTT	CASSQDTGEKSNQPQHF
TRBD1	TRBJ2-7	TRBV6-5	NA	TGTGCCAGCACGGACAGGTTCGAGCAGTACTTC	CASTDRFEQYF
TRBD1	TRBJ2-5	TRBV24-1	NA	TGTGCCACCAGTGATTCAGGACAGGGGGGTTCGCGAGAGACCCAGTACTTC	CATSDSGQGGSRETQYF
TRBD1	TRBJ1-5	TRBV2	NA	TGTGCCAGCAGGGGGACAGGAGGTCAGCCCCAGCATTTT	CASRGTGGQPQHF
TRBD1	TRBJ1-2	TRBV19	NA	TGTGCCAGTAGTATAGGAGGAGGGGGCGGTTCAAACTATGGCTACACCTTC	CASSIGGGGGSNYGYTF
TRBD2	TRBJ2-1	TRBV19	NA	TGTGCCAGTTCCTACCGGGGGACTAGCGAACACAATGAGCAGTTCTTC	CASSYRGTSEHNEQFF
NA	TRBJ2-3	TRBV6-6	NA	TGTGCCAGCAGTCCCTATGAGGGAAGGGCAGATACGCAGTATTTT	CASSPYEGRADTQYF
NA	TRBJ1-1	TRBV19	NA	TGTGCCAGTACCTCCTCGGTGAACACTGAAGCTTTCTTT	CASTSSVNTEAFF
TRBD1	TRBJ2-7	TRBV14	NA	TGTGCCAGCAGCCTGACAGGGGAACCAAGCTCCTACGAGCAGTACTTC	CASSLTGEPSSYEQYF
NA	TRBJ1-5	TRBV7-2	NA	TGTGCCAGCAGCTTAACCCGGGTGGGCAATCAGCCCCAGCATTTT	CASSLTRVGNQPQHF
NA	TRBJ1-5	TRBV24-1	NA	TGTGCCACCACCTCCTTGGCAGGGGCTGGGCCCCAGCATTTT	CATTSLAGAGPQHF
TRBD1	TRBJ2-1	TRBV29-1	NA	TGCAGCGTCTCTGGGACAGGGATTGGCAATGAGCAGTTCTTC	CSVSGTGIGNEQFF
TRBD1	TRBJ2-5	TRBV2	NA	TGTGCCAGCAGTCAAGGACAGGGTACTCAGGAGACCCAGTACTTC	CASSQGQGTQETQYF
NA	TRBJ2-1	TRBV2	NA	TGTGCCAGCAGGCTAGAGACAGGAGGCAACTCCTACAATGAGCAGTTCTTC	CASRLETGGNSYNEQFF
TRBD1	TRBJ2-4	TRBV28	NA	TGTGCCAGCAGTTCCCCCGGGACAGTAGCGAACATTCAGTACTTC	CASSSPGTVANIQYF
NA	TRBJ1-1	TRBV5-6	NA	TGTGCCAGCAGCGTGGGTTGGGAGGTCGTGAACACTGAAGCTTTCTTT	CASSVGWEVVNTEAFF
TRBD2	TRBJ2-3	TRBV9	NA	TGTGCCAGCAGCCCAAATGTAGCGGGAGTTAATACAGATACGCAGTATTTT	CASSPNVAGVNTDTQYF
TRBD2	TRBJ2-1	TRBV7-9	NA	TGTGCCAGCAGCTTAACGGGACTAGCGGACCACAATGAGCAGTTCTTC	CASSLTGLADHNEQFF
NA	TRBJ1-2	TRBV5-6	NA	TGTGCCAGCAGCTTGGAAGTGAGGGTCGGCTACACCTTC	CASSLEVRVGYTF